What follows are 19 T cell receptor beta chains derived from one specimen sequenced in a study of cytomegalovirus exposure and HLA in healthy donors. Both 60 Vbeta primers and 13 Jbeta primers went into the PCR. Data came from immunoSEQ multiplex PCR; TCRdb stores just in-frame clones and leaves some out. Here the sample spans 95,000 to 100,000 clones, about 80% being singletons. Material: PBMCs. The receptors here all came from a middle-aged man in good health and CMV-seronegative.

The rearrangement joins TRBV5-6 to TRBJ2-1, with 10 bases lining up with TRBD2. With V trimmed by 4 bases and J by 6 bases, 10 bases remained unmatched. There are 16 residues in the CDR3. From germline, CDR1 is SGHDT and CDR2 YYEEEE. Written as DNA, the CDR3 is TGTGCCAGCAGCCCAACCCCGGGACTAGCGTTCAATGAGCAGTTCTTC. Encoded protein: CASSPTPGLAFNEQFF.

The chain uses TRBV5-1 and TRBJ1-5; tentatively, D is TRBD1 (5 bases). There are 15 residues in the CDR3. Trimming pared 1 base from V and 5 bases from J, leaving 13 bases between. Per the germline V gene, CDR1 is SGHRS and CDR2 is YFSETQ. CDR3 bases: TGCGCCAGCAGCTTGAATGGGGCCAATCATCAGCCCCAGCATTTT. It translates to CASSLNGANHQPQHF. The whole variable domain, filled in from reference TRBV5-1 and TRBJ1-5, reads KAGVTQTPRYLIKTRGQQVTLSCSPISGHRSVSWYQQTPGQGLQFLFEYFSETQRNKGNFPGRFSGRQFSNSRSEMNVSTLELGDSALYLCASSLNGANHQPQHFGDGTRLSIL.

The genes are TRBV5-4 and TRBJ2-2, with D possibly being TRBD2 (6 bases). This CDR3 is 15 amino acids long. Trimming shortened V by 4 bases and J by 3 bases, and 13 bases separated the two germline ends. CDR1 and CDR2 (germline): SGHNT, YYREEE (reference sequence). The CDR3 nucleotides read TGTGCCAGCAGCCCCGGACGGGGGTACACCGGGGAGCTGTTTTTT. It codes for CASSPGRGYTGELFF. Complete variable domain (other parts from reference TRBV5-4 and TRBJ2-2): ETGVTQSPTHLIKTRGQQVTLRCSSQSGHNTVSWYQQALGQGPQFIFQYYREEENGRGNFPPRFSGLQFPNYSSELNVNALELDDSALYLCASSPGRGYTGELFFGEGSRLTVL.

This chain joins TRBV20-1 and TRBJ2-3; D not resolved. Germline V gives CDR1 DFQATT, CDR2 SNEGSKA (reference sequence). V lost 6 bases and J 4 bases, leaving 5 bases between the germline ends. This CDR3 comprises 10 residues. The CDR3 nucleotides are TGCAGTGCATACTCAGATACGCAGTATTTT. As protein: CSAYSDTQYF.

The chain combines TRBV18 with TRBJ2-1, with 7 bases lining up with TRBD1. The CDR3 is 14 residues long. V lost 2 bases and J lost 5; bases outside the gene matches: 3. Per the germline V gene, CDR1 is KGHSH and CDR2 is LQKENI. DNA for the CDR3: TGTGCCAGCTCACCAAGGGACAGAAACAATGAGCAGTTCTTC. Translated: CASSPRDRNNEQFF. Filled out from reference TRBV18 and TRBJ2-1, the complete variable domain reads NAGVMQNPRHLVRRRGQEARLRCSPMKGHSHVYWYRQLPEEGLKFMVYLQKENIIDESGMPKERFSAEFPKEGPSILRIQQVVRGDSAAYFCASSPRDRNNEQFFGPGTRLTVL.

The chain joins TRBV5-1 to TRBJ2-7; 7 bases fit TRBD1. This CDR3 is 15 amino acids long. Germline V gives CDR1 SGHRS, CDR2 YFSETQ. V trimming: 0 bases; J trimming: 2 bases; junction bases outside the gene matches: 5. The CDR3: CASSLAGDSTYEQYF. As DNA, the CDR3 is TGCGCCAGCAGCTTGGCCGGGGACAGCACCTACGAGCAGTACTTC.

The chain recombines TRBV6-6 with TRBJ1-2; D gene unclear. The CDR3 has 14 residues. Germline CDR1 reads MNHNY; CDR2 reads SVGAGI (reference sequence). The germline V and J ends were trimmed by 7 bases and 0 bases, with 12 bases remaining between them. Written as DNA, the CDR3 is TGTGCCAGCACCTACTGGGCAACTAACTATGGCTACACCTTC. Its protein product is CASTYWATNYGYTF.

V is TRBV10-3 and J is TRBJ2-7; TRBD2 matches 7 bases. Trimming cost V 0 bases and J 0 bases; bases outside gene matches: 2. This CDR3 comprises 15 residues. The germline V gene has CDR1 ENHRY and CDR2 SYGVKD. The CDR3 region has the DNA TGTGCCATCAGTGAGTCTCCTAGCGGCTCCTACGAGCAGTACTTC. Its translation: CAISESPSGSYEQYF.

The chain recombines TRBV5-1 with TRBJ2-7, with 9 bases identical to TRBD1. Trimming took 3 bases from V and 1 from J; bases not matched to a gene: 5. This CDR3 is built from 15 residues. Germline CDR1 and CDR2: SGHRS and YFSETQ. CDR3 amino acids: CASSSGGQGSYEQYF. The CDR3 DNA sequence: TGCGCCAGCAGCTCGGGCGGACAGGGGTCCTACGAGCAGTACTTC.

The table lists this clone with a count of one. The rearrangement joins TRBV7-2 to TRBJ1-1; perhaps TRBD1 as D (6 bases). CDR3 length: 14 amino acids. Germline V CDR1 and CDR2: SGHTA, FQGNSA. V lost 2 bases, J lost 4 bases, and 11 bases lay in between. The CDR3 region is CASSLSRGGTEAFF. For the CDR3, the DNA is TGTGCCAGCAGCTTAAGCAGGGGTGGCACTGAAGCTTTCTTT.

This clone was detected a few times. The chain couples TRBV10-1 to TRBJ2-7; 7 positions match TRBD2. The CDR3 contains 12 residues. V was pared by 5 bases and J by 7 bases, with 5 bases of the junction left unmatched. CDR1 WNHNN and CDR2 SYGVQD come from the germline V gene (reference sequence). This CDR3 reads CASSRDYREQYF. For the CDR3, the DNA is TGCGCCAGCAGTAGGGACTACAGAGAGCAGTACTTC.

The CDR3 reads CASSTRTSGFTLNNEQFF. The CDR3 DNA reads as TGCGCCAGCAGCACCAGGACTAGCGGATTCACACTTAACAATGAGCAGTTCTTC. The V gene is TRBV5-1, the J gene TRBJ2-1, with 10 bases fitting TRBD2. There are 18 residues in the CDR3. Per germline, CDR1 SGHRS and CDR2 YFSETQ. After removal of 4 bases from V and 5 bases from J, the junction contained 15 bases not matched to a gene.

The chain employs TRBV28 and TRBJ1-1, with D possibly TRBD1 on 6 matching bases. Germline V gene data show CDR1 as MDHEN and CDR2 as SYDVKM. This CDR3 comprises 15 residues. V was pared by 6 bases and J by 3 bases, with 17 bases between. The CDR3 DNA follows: TGTGCCAGCAGCTACAGGGTGATGGGGTACACTGAAGCTTTCTTT. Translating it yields CASSYRVMGYTEAFF.

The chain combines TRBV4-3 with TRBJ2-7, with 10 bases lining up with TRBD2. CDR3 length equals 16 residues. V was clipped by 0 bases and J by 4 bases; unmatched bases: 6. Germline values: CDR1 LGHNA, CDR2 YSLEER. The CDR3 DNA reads TGCGCCAGCAGCCAAGATGGTAGCGGGGGGAGGTACGAGCAGTACTTC. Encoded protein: CASSQDGSGGRYEQYF.

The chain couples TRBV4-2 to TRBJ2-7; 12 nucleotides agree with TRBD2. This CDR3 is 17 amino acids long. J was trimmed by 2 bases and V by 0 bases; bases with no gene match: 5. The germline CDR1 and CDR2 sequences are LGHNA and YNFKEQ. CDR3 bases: TGTGCCAGCAGCCAAGATCAACTAGCGGGGGGTACCTACGAGCAGTACTTC. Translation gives CASSQDQLAGGTYEQYF.

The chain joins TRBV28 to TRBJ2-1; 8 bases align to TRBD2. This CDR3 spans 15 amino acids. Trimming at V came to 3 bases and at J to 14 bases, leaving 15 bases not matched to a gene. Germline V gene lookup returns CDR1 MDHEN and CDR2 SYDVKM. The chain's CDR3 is CASSFRTGGGRVEFF. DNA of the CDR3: TGTGCCAGCAGTTTTCGAACGGGGGGGGGCAGGGTTGAGTTCTTC.

The CDR3 DNA reads TGTGCCAGTACCGGGTCTGGGGCCAACGTCCTGACTTTC. Protein sequence: CASTGSGANVLTF. The V and J genes are TRBV19 and TRBJ2-6; D is uncertain. This CDR3 region has 13 residues. CDR1 and CDR2 (germline): LNHDA, SQIVND (reference sequence). Trimming shortened V by 7 bases and J by 1 base, and 5 bases separated the two germline ends.

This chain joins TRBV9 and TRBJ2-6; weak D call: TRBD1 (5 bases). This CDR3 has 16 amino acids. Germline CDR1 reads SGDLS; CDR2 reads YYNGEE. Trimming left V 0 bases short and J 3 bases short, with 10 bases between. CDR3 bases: TGTGCCAGCAGCGTAGTCCCCCAGGGTGGGGCCAACGTCCTGACTTTC. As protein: CASSVVPQGGANVLTF.

For the CDR3, the DNA is TGCGCCAGCAGCCAAGGCGGCGAACGGGTCAGACAGTTCTTC. It encodes CASSQGGERVRQFF. This sequence joins TRBV4-3 and TRBJ2-1; no reliable D call. Germline V CDR1 and CDR2: LGHNA, YSLEER. Trimming shortened V by 1 base and J by 13 bases, and 17 bases separated the two germline ends. This CDR3 has 14 amino acids.